The 32 T cell receptor beta chains given below trace back to one sample, sequenced in a study of regulatory T cells in long-lasting Graves disease. The time point: newly diagnosed GD, antithyroid drugs for less than 3 months. Scientists built the TCR library using RNA that was extracted from PBMCs. Through Arm-PCR of CDR3 regions and iRepertoire HTBI primers, TCR beta libraries were built. TCRdb used MiXCR to reprocess the multiplex PCR reads, holding one entry per CDR3 protein. This table has fewer than 350,000 distinct CDR3 sequences, 15% to 20% appearing once. This sample comprised peripheral blood mononuclear cells (PBMCs), obtained at new diagnosis, from a patient treated with antithyroid drugs. The receptors derive from a female donor with Graves disease.

This clonotype turned up a few times. V usage is TRBV7-9 and J usage is TRBJ2-2; 13 positions agree with TRBD2. Germline V gene sequence: CDR1 SEHNR, CDR2 FQNEAQ (reference sequence). The CDR3 is 18 amino acids. Unmatched junction bases numbered 10, after V lost 6 bases and J lost 3 bases. The CDR3: CASSRRVLAGGHTGELFF. The CDR3 DNA sequence: TGTGCCAGCAGTCGAAGGGTACTAGCGGGAGGGCACACCGGGGAGCTGTTTTTT.

This clonotype has at least ten counts. The chain combines TRBV12-3 or TRBV12-4 with TRBJ1-1; TRBD1 is a possible D gene (6 bases). Trimming took 4 bases from V and 7 from J, leaving 22 bases between them. This CDR3 is built from 16 residues. DNA of the CDR3: TGTGCCAGCAGTTCCGGCAGGGGTTATGATTCGGTTGAAGCTTTCTTT. Amino acid sequence: CASSSGRGYDSVEAFF.

The sample holds many counts of this clonotype. The V gene is TRBV5-1, the J gene TRBJ2-5, with a possible D match to TRBD1 (5 bases). The germline V and J ends were trimmed by 4 bases and 2 bases, with 9 bases remaining between them. This CDR3 has 13 residues. Germline-derived CDR1 and CDR2 are SGHRS and YFSETQ. The CDR3 coding sequence is TGCGCCAGCAGCCAACAGGTTCAAGAGACCCAGTACTTC. Translated: CASSQQVQETQYF.

This clonotype was counted at least ten times. J is TRBJ2-5 and V is TRBV11-2; D might be TRBD1 (6 bases). CDR3 length: 16 amino acids. V gave up 5 bases and J gave up 1 base, with 17 bases separating them. The germline CDR1 and CDR2 sequences are SGHAT and FQNNGV. The CDR3 bases are TGTGCCAGCAGCCCCCAGGGGTTCGCGGGCCAAGAGACCCAGTACTTC. This sequence encodes CASSPQGFAGQETQYF.

In its sample, this clonotype was seen a few times. The genes are TRBV6-1 and TRBJ1-6; possible D gene TRBD1, 5 bases. Germline loops: CDR1 MNHNS, CDR2 SASEGT. This CDR3 region has 12 residues. The V end lost 6 bases, the J end lost 14 bases, and 14 bases lay between the germline ends. The CDR3 DNA follows: TGTGCCAGCAGCCTCCGGAGAGGGGCCCTCCACTTT. As protein: CASSLRRGALHF.

This clonotype was observed a few times. The chain links TRBV20-1 to TRBJ2-7, with D tentatively TRBD2 (6 bases). The germline gives CDR1 DFQATT, CDR2 SNEGSKA (reference sequence). Trimming took off 3 bases at V and 2 bases at J, with 17 bases between the two ends. CDR3 size: 15 residues. The CDR3 sequence: CSASSVERATYEQYF. CDR3 nucleotide sequence: TGCAGTGCTAGTTCTGTCGAGCGGGCAACCTACGAGCAGTACTTC.

This clonotype was picked up many times. The chain combines TRBV28 with TRBJ2-3; D gene uncertain. V lost 5 bases to trimming and J lost 9 bases, with 12 bases between them. This CDR3 is built from 12 residues. CDR1 and CDR2 (germline): MDHEN, SYDVKM. In nucleotides, the CDR3 is TGTGCCAGCAGTCCCCGTGGGAAAACGCAGTATTTT. This codes for CASSPRGKTQYF.

This clonotype was found a few times. The V call is TRBV10-3, the J call TRBJ2-7; 10 bases map to TRBD1. V lost 4 bases, J lost 3 bases, and 3 bases stayed unmatched. Germline assignment: CDR1 ENHRY and CDR2 SYGVKD. There are 14 residues in the CDR3. The CDR3 sequence is CAISGTGGSYEQYF. As DNA, the CDR3 is TGTGCCATCAGTGGGACAGGGGGGAGCTACGAGCAGTACTTC.

In its sample, this clonotype was seen many times. The gene calls are TRBV11-2 and TRBJ2-7; D may correspond to TRBD1 or TRBD2 (5 bases each). The CDR3 has 15 residues. The ends were cut back, 4 bases at V and 2 bases at J, with 15 bases in the middle. The germline V gene encodes CDR1 SGHAT and CDR2 FQNNGV. The CDR3 spells CASSSTGHGTYEQYF. CDR3 in DNA: TGTGCCAGCAGCTCTACCGGACACGGGACCTACGAGCAGTACTTC.

The CDR3 loop reads CASSPGLAGRGGFYEQYF. As DNA, the CDR3 is TGTGCCAGCAGCCCCGGACTAGCGGGAAGAGGGGGATTCTACGAGCAGTACTTC. The chain joins TRBV12-3 or TRBV12-4 to TRBJ2-7; TRBD2 matches 12 bases. CDR3 length: 18 amino acids. The V and J ends lost 6 bases and 3 bases, in that order; junction bases with no gene match: 15.

This clonotype showed up just a few times. The rearrangement joins TRBV7-9 to TRBJ2-7, with D hard to call. The CDR3 extends over 11 amino acids. The germline V gene encodes CDR1 SEHNR and CDR2 FQNEAQ (reference sequence). Between the trimmed V and J ends, which lost 8 bases and 6 bases, there was a span of 11 bases. The CDR3 DNA follows: TGTGCCAGCCATGAAGCTGGCGAGCAGTACTTC. This encodes CASHEAGEQYF.

In its sample, this clonotype was seen many times. The V call is TRBV28, the J call TRBJ2-3; D assignment may be TRBD1 or TRBD2 (5 bases each). This CDR3 is built from 16 residues. Germline CDR1 MDHEN, CDR2 SYDVKM. V was shortened by 3 bases and J by 4 bases, with 17 bases between the two germline ends. CDR3 sequence reads: CASSFLGDANSDTQYF. The CDR3 bases are TGTGCCAGCAGTTTTTTAGGGGACGCGAACTCAGATACGCAGTATTTT. Drawing the rest from reference TRBV28 and TRBJ2-3, the complete variable domain is DVKVTQSSRYLVKRTGEKVFLECVQDMDHENMFWYRQDPGLGLRLIYFSYDVKMKEKGDIPEGYSVSREKKERFSLILESASTNQTSMYLCASSFLGDANSDTQYFGPGTRLTVL.

This clonotype was counted ten times or more. The rearrangement joins TRBV6-5 to TRBJ2-7, with 9 positions matching TRBD1. The CDR3 is made up of 17 amino acids. V was pared by 0 bases and J by 3 bases, with 9 bases of the junction left unmatched. From germline, CDR1 is MNHEY and CDR2 SVGAGI. CDR3 nucleotide sequence: TGTGCCAGCAGTTACTCGATATCAAGGGGACAGGGCTACGAGCAGTACTTC. It codes for CASSYSISRGQGYEQYF.

This clonotype was recorded at least ten times. In DNA, the CDR3 is TGTGCCAGCAGCCCTTGGGCGGGAGGGCCTTCCCATGAGCAGTTCTTC. It yields the protein CASSPWAGGPSHEQFF. The rearrangement uses TRBV27 and TRBJ2-1; TRBD2 matches at 9 bases. Germline V gene data show CDR1 as MNHEY and CDR2 as SMNVEV (reference sequence). The CDR3 runs to 16 residues. Trimming at V came to 6 bases and at J to 8 bases, leaving 14 bases not matched to a gene.

The sample holds many counts of this clonotype. The genes are TRBV3-1 and TRBJ2-7; 7 bases fit TRBD1. The CDR3 has 14 amino acids. J was trimmed by 6 bases and V by 4 bases; bases with no gene match: 9. The germline V gene encodes CDR1 LGHDT and CDR2 YNNKEL (reference sequence). This CDR3 is CASSRDRLDGEQYF. CDR3 DNA: TGTGCCAGCAGCCGGGACAGATTGGATGGCGAGCAGTACTTC.

This clonotype was counted at least ten times. CDR3 residues: CASSLGWPGTGGMAYGYTF. CDR3 in DNA: TGTGCCAGCAGTTTAGGGTGGCCCGGGACAGGGGGCATGGCCTATGGCTACACCTTC. The chain combines TRBV28 with TRBJ1-2, with TRBD1 identical over 12 bases. The length of the CDR3 is 19 residues. Per germline, CDR1 MDHEN and CDR2 SYDVKM. J gave up 4 bases and V 2 bases, and 14 bases lay outside the gene matches.

This clonotype was counted ten times or more. This rearrangement joins TRBV6-2 or TRBV6-3 to TRBJ2-5; no definite D call. The CDR3 spans 14 residues. With 8 bases removed from V and 5 bases from J, the gap between germline ends came to 18 bases. CDR1 MNHEY and CDR2 SVGEGT come from the germline V gene. The CDR3 DNA follows: TGTGCCAGCGGGCACCAACGAGGCCGGGAGACCCAGTACTTC. Residues: CASGHQRGRETQYF.

This clonotype was observed many times. V and J are TRBV15 and TRBJ2-7; D call uncertain. The ends were cut back, 0 bases at V and 3 bases at J, with 12 bases in the middle. This CDR3 comprises 15 residues. Germline loops: CDR1 LNHNV, CDR2 YYDKDF (reference sequence). CDR3 loop: CATSRDYGQNYEQYF. The CDR3 nucleotides read TGTGCCACCAGCAGAGATTACGGTCAGAACTACGAGCAGTACTTC. The variable domain in full, with the rest retrieved from reference TRBV15 and TRBJ2-7, is DAMVIQNPRYQVTQFGKPVTLSCSQTLNHNVMYWYQQKSSQAPKLLFHYYDKDFNNEADTPDNFQSRRPNTSFCFLDIRSPGLGDTAMYLCATSRDYGQNYEQYFGPGTRLTVT.

The chain joins TRBV3-1 to TRBJ2-2, with a possible D match to TRBD2 (7 bases). This CDR3 region has 18 residues. Per germline, CDR1 LGHDT and CDR2 YNNKEL (reference sequence). V lost 1 base to trimming and J lost 3 bases, with 18 bases between them. CDR3 nucleotides: TGTGCCAGCAGCCAAGTTTCAAGGCGGGGGCGGGACACCGGGGAGCTGTTTTTT. This translates into CASSQVSRRGRDTGELFF.

This CDR3 reads CASSLGPGRMNIQYF. The CDR3 bases are TGTGCCAGTAGTCTGGGACCGGGCAGGATGAACATTCAGTACTTC. The rearrangement joins TRBV19 to TRBJ2-4; the D call may be TRBD1 or TRBD2 (5 bases each). The CDR3 spans 15 residues. Trimming took off 5 bases at V and 7 bases at J, with 18 bases between the two ends. Per the germline V gene, CDR1 is LNHDA and CDR2 is SQIVND (reference sequence). Drawing the rest from reference TRBV19 and TRBJ2-4, the complete variable domain is DGGITQSPKYLFRKEGQNVTLSCEQNLNHDAMYWYRQDPGQGLRLIYYSQIVNDFQKGDIAEGYSVSREKKESFPLTVTSAQKNPTAFYLCASSLGPGRMNIQYFGAGTRLSVL.

The J gene is TRBJ2-2, the V gene TRBV24-1, with a possible D match to TRBD2 (6 bases). Trimming removed 0 bases from V and 3 bases from J, with 13 bases in between. The CDR3 consists of 17 residues. CDR1 is KGHDR, CDR2 SFDVKD, per germline. CDR3: CATSDLFSPGDTGELFF. The CDR3 DNA is TGTGCCACCAGTGATTTGTTCTCTCCGGGGGACACCGGGGAGCTGTTTTTT.

This clonotype was seen only a few times. V usage is TRBV3-1 and J usage is TRBJ2-3; D uncertain. This CDR3 has 16 residues. In germline, CDR1 is LGHDT, CDR2 YNNKEL (reference sequence). Trimming removed 2 bases from V and 4 bases from J, with 16 bases in between. The DNA for the CDR3 is TGTGCCAGCAGCCAAAGCCGGGTCCTTTACCCAGATACGCAGTATTTT. Amino acid sequence: CASSQSRVLYPDTQYF.

This clonotype was counted many times. This chain links TRBV12-3 or TRBV12-4 with TRBJ1-2; D is unclear. Trimming removed 2 bases from V and 4 bases from J, with 8 bases in between. The length of the CDR3 is 13 residues. CDR3 DNA: TGTGCCAGCAGTTTATCAACAGCCTATGGCTACACCTTC. Its protein is CASSLSTAYGYTF.

The sample holds many counts of this clonotype. The CDR3 spells CASSSTAYQGTGSYEQYF. The DNA for the CDR3 is TGTGCCAGCAGCTCCACGGCCTACCAAGGGACTGGCTCCTACGAGCAGTACTTC. The V call is TRBV6-1, the J call TRBJ2-7, with D tentatively TRBD2 (6 bases). V shed 6 bases and J shed 0 bases, with 24 bases lying between them. CDR1 and CDR2 (germline): MNHNS, SASEGT. This CDR3 spans 18 amino acids.

This clonotype was observed a handful of times. The chain joins TRBV11-2 to TRBJ2-2; 8 bases are a match to TRBD2. Trimming removed 1 base from V and 7 bases from J; junction bases left unmatched: 2. This CDR3 has 14 residues. Per germline, CDR1 SGHAT and CDR2 FQNNGV. The CDR3, as DNA: TGTGCCAGCAGCTTAGTACTAGCGGTCGGGGAGCTGTTTTTT. Translating it yields CASSLVLAVGELFF. Full variable domain (outside the CDR3, taken from reference TRBV11-2 and TRBJ2-2): EAGVAQSPRYKIIEKRQSVAFWCNPISGHATLYWYQQILGQGPKLLIQFQNNGVVDDSQLPKDRFSAERLKGVDSTLKIQPAKLEDSAVYLCASSLVLAVGELFFGEGSRLTVL.

This clonotype has at least ten counts. V and J are TRBV28 and TRBJ2-5; D perhaps matches TRBD2 (5 bases). V was shortened by 2 bases and J by 0 bases, with 16 bases between the two germline ends. This CDR3 contains 17 residues. CDR1 is MDHEN, CDR2 SYDVKM, per germline. The DNA for the CDR3 is TGTGCCAGCAGTTTACATCACGTGGAGGCCTACCAAGAGACCCAGTACTTC. Translated, it gives CASSLHHVEAYQETQYF.

This clonotype was seen a few times. With a much larger clone just one base away, this may be a read error. J is TRBJ2-3 and V is TRBV5-1, with 7 bases identical to TRBD2. This CDR3 contains 16 residues. Germline V CDR1 and CDR2: SGHRS, YFSETQ. CDR3 nucleotides: TGCGCCGGCAGCTCGCGGGGAGGGATTGGCCCAGATACGCAGTATTTT. Translation gives CAGSSRGGIGPDTQYF. The variable domain in full, completed from reference TRBV5-1 and TRBJ2-3, reads KAGVTQTPRYLIKTRGQQVTLSCSPISGHRSVSWYQQTPGQGLQFLFEYFSETQRNKGNFPGRFSGRQFSNSRSEMNVSTLELGDSALYLCAGSSRGGIGPDTQYFGPGTRLTVL.

At least ten counts were recorded for this clonotype. The genes are TRBV6-1 and TRBJ1-6; TRBD1 matches 11 bases. V lost 5 bases and J lost 9; bases outside the gene matches: 6. The germline CDR1 and CDR2 sequences are MNHNS and SASEGT. This CDR3 has 15 residues. CDR3 in amino acids: CASSTGTGGTSPLHF. The DNA for the CDR3 is TGTGCCAGCAGTACCGGGACAGGGGGGACTTCACCCCTCCACTTT.

In this sample, this clonotype turned up many times. The chain uses TRBV7-9 and TRBJ2-1; D may correspond to TRBD1 or TRBD2 (6 bases each). CDR3 length equals 17 residues. The germline gives CDR1 SEHNR, CDR2 FQNEAQ (reference sequence). V was shortened by 5 bases and J by 5 bases, with 22 bases between the two germline ends. CDR3 in DNA: TGTGCCAGCAGCCCCCGACCCGGGGAGGACAGAAACAATGAGCAGTTCTTC. Translating gives CASSPRPGEDRNNEQFF. The complete variable domain, with remaining parts taken from reference TRBV7-9 and TRBJ2-1, reads DTGVSQNPRHKITKRGQNVTFRCDPISEHNRLYWYRQTLGQGPEFLTYFQNEAQLEKSRLLSDRFSAERPKGSFSTLEIQRTEQGDSAMYLCASSPRPGEDRNNEQFFGPGTRLTVL.

This sequence joins TRBV12-3 or TRBV12-4 and TRBJ1-6; possibly TRBD1 for D (5 bases). The CDR3 runs to 13 residues. V dropped 8 bases and J dropped 3 bases, with 8 bases sitting between them. The CDR3: CASGTVYNSPLHF. CDR3 nucleotide sequence: TGTGCCAGCGGGACGGTCTATAATTCACCCCTCCACTTT.

The genes are TRBV2 and TRBJ2-1; the D gene is possibly TRBD1 (5 bases). Germline CDR1 and CDR2: SNHLY and FYNNEI. V lost 5 bases and J lost 3, with 8 bases in between. The CDR3 is made up of 13 amino acids. CDR3 protein: CASSQGFYNEQFF. The CDR3, as DNA: TGTGCCAGCAGTCAGGGCTTCTACAATGAGCAGTTCTTC. Full variable domain (remainder filled in from reference TRBV2 and TRBJ2-1): EPEVTQTPSHQVTQMGQEVILRCVPISNHLYFYWYRQILGQKVEFLVSFYNNEISEKSEIFDDQFSVERPDGSNFTLKIRSTKLEDSAMYFCASSQGFYNEQFFGPGTRLTVL.

This clonotype was seen just once. The conserved phenylalanine or tryptophan is not found at the CDR3 terminus, so this likely reflects a read error. The DNA is omitted, as the CDR3 cannot be located on it reliably, and the CDR3 follows TCRdb's listing. The genes are TRBV7-2 and TRBJ2-7. Germline assignment: CDR1 SGHTA and CDR2 FQGNSA. Counting both end residues, the CDR3 totals 8 amino acids. The CDR3 sequence: CSSDTQYL.